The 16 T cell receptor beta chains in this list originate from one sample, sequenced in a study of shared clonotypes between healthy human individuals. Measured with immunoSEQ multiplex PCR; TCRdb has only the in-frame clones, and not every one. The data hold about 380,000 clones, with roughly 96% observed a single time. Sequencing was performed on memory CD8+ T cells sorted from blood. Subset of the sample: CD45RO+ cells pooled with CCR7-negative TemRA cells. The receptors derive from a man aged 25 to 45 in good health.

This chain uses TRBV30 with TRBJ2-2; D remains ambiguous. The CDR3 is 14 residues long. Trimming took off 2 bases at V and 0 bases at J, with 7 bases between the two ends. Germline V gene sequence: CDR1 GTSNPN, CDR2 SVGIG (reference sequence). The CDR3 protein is CAWSNFANTGELFF. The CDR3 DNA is TGTGCCTGGAGTAACTTTGCGAACACCGGGGAGCTGTTTTTT.

CDR3 in amino acids: CASSRTGVSDTQYF. CDR3 bases: TGTGCCAGCAGTAGGACAGGGGTCTCAGATACGCAGTATTTT. The chain has TRBV28 and TRBJ2-3; 9 bases align to TRBD1. With V trimmed by 5 bases and J by 4 bases, 4 bases remained unmatched. Germline lookup yields CDR1 MDHEN and CDR2 SYDVKM. The CDR3 is 14 amino acids.

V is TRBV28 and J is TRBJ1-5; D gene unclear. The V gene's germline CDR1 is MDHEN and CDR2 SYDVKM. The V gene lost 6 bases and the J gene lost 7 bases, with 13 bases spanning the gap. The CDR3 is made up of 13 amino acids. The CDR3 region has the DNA TGTGCCAGCAGGGAGGAAGTGGAGCAGCCCCAGCATTTT. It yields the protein CASREEVEQPQHF.

CDR3 bases: TGTGCCAGTAGTACTAACTATGGCTACACCTTC. It codes for CASSTNYGYTF. The chain links TRBV19 to TRBJ1-2; D not resolved. Trimming cost V 4 bases and J 0 bases, with 0 bases left between them. This CDR3 is 11 amino acids long. Germline V gives CDR1 LNHDA, CDR2 SQIVND (reference sequence).

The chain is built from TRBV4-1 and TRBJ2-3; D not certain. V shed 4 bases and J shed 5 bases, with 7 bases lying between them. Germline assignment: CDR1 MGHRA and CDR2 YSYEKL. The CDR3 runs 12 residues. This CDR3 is CASSPPGDTQYF. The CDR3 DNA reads TGCGCCAGCAGCCCTCCAGGAGATACGCAGTATTTT.

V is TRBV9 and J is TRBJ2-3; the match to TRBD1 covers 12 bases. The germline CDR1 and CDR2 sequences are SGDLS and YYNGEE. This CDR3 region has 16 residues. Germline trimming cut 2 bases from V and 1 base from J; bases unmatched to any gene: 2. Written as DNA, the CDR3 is TGTGCCAGCAGCGTGGGACAGGGGGCAGGCACAGATACGCAGTATTTT. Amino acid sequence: CASSVGQGAGTDTQYF.

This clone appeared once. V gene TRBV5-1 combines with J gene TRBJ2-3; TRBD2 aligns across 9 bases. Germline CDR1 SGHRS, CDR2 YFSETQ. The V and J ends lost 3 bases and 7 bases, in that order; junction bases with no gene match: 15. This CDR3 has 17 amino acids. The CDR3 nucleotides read TGCGCCAGCAGCTACCACGGCCTGACTAGCGGCGACAATACGCAGTATTTT. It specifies CASSYHGLTSGDNTQYF.

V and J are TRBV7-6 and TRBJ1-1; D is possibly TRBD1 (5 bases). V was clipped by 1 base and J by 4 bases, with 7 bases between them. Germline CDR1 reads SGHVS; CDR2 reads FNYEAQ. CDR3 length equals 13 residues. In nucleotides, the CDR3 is TGTGCCAGCAGCTTAGATGGGGGCACTGAAGCTTTCTTT. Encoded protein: CASSLDGGTEAFF. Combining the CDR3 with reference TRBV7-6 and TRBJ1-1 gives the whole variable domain GAGVSQSPRYKVTKRGQDVALRCDPISGHVSLYWYRQALGQGPEFLTYFNYEAQQDKSGLPNDRFSAERPEGSISTLTIQRTEQRDSAMYRCASSLDGGTEAFFGQGTRLTVV.

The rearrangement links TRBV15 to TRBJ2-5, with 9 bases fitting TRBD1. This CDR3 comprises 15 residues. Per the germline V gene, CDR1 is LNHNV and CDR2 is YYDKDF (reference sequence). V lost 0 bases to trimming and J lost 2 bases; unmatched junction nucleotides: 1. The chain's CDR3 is CATSREDRGQETQYF. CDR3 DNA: TGTGCCACCAGCAGAGAGGACAGGGGACAAGAGACCCAGTACTTC.

In DNA form, the CDR3 reads TGTGCCAGCAGCTTGGTAGGGAACTATGGCTACACCTTC. The encoded protein is CASSLVGNYGYTF. The chain recombines TRBV5-5 with TRBJ1-2; D remains ambiguous. Germline V CDR1 and CDR2: SGHKS, YYEKEE (reference sequence). V was clipped by 0 bases and J by 2 bases, with 5 bases between them. There are 13 residues in the CDR3.

CDR3 protein: CASSQVGAGASGTDTQYF. The DNA for the CDR3 is TGCGCCAGCAGCCAAGTAGGAGCAGGGGCTAGCGGGACAGATACGCAGTATTTT. The chain combines TRBV4-1 with TRBJ2-3; 8 bases are a match to TRBD2. CDR3 length: 18 amino acids. Germline CDR1 is MGHRA and CDR2 is YSYEKL. The V segment lost 1 base and the J segment 3 bases; nucleotides outside the gene matches: 12.

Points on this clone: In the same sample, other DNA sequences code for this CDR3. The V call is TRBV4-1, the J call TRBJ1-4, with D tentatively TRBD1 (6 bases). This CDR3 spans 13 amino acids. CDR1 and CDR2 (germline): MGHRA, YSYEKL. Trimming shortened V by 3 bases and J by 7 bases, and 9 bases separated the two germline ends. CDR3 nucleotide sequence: TGCGCCAGCAGCCAGGTCAGGGGTGAAAAACTGTTTTTT. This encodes CASSQVRGEKLFF.

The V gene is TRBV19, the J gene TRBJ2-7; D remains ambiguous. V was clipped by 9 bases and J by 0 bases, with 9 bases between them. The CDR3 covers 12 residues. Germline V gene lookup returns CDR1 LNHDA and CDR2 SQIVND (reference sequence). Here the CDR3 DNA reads TGTGCCAGCGAAGGGCCCTCCTACGAGCAGTACTTC. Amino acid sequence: CASEGPSYEQYF. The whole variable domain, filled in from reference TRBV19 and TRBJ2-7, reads DGGITQSPKYLFRKEGQNVTLSCEQNLNHDAMYWYRQDPGQGLRLIYYSQIVNDFQKGDIAEGYSVSREKKESFPLTVTSAQKNPTAFYLCASEGPSYEQYFGPGTRLTVT.

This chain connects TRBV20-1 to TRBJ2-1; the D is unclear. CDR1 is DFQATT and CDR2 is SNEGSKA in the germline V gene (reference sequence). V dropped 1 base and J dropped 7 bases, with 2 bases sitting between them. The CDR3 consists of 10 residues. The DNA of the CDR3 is TGCAGTGCTAGAGTGAATGAGCAGTTCTTC. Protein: CSARVNEQFF.

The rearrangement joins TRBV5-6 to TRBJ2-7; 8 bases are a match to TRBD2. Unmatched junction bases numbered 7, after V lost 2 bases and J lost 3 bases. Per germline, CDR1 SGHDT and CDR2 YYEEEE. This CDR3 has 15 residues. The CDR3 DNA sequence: TGTGCCAGCAGCTTCGCAGCGGGAGACCTCTACGAGCAGTACTTC. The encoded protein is CASSFAAGDLYEQYF.

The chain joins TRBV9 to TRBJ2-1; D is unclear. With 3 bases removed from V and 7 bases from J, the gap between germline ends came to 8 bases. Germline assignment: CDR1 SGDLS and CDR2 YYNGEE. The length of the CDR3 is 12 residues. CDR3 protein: CASSAHENEQFF. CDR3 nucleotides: TGTGCCAGCAGCGCCCATGAGAATGAGCAGTTCTTC.